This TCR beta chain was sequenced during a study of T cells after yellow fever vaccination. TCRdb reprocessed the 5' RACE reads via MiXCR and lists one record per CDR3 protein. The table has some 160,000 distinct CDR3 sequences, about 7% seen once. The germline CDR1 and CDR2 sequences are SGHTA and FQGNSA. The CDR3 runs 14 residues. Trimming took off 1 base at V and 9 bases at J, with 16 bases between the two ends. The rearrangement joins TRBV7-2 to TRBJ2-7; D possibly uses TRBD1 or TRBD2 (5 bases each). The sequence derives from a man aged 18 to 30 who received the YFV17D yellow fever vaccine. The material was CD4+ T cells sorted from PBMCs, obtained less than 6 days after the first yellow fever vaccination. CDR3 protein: CASSLEGWDPVQYV. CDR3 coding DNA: TGTGCCAGCAGCTTAGAAGGTTGGGACCCGGTGCAGTACGTC.